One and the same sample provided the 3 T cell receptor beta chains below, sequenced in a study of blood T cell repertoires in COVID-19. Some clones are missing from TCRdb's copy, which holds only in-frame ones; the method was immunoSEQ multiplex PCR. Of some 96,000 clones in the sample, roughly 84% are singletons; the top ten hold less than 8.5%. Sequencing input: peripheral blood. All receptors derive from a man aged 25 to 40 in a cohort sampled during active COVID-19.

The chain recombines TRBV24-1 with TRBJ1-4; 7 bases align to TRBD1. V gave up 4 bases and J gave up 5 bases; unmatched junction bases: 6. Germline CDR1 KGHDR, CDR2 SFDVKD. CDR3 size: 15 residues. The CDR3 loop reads CATSDRTGGNEKLFF. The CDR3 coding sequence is TGTGCCACCAGTGACCGGACAGGTGGAAATGAAAAACTGTTTTTT.

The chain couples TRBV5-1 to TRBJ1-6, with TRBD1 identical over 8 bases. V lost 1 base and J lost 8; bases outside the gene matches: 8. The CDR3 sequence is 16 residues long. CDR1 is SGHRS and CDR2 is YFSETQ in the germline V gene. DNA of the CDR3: TGCGCCAGCAGCTTGTCGTTCGCAGGGGGCGATTCACCCCTCCACTTT. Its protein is CASSLSFAGGDSPLHF.

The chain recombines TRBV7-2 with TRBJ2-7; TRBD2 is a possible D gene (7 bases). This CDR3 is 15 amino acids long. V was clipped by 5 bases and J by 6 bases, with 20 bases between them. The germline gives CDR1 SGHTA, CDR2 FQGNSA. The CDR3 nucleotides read TGTGCCAGCAGCATCCGCCCCGGGGGGCCCAGCGAGCAGTACTTC. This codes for CASSIRPGGPSEQYF.